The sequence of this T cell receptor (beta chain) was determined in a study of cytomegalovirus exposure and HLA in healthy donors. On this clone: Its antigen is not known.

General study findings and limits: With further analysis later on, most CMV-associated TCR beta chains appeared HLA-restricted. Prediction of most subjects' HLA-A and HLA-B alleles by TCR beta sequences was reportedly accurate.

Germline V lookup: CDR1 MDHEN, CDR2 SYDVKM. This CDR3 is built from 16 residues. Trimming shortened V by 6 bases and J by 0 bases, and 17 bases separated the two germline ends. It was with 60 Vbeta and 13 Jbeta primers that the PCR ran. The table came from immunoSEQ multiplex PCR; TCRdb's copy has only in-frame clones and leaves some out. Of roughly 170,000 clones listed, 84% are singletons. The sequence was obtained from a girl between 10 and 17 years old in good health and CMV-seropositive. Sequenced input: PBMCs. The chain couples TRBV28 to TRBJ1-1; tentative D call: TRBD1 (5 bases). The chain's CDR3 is CASRDVGDYLNTEAFF. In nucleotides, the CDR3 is TGTGCCAGCAGGGATGTGGGGGACTATCTGAACACTGAAGCTTTCTTT.